The clone carrying this T cell receptor beta chain was recorded a few times. Compared with germline, one end of the junction differs, possibly owing to a read error. This sample was taken from a study of T cells in Graves' hyperthyroidism and ophthalmopathy. CDR3 length: 13 amino acids. The germline gives CDR1 LGHDT, CDR2 YNNKEL (reference sequence). What was amplified from RNA transcripts were TCR beta CDR3 regions. The TCR CDR3 was amplified in a first-round RT-PCR using the HTBI primer set. TCRdb recomputed calls from the multiplex PCR reads with MiXCR, one row per CDR3 protein. Among 300,000 or so distinct CDR3 sequences listed, about 17% were seen once.

The sequence was collected from a woman aged 55-70 years with Graves' ophthalmopathy. Sequencing used blood. V and J are TRBV3-1 and TRBJ2-7; D may be TRBD2 (7 bases). The CDR3 sequence: CASSPRGGTLANF. The CDR3 DNA reads as TGTGCCAGCAGTCCAAGGGGGGGGACACTGGCCAACTTC.